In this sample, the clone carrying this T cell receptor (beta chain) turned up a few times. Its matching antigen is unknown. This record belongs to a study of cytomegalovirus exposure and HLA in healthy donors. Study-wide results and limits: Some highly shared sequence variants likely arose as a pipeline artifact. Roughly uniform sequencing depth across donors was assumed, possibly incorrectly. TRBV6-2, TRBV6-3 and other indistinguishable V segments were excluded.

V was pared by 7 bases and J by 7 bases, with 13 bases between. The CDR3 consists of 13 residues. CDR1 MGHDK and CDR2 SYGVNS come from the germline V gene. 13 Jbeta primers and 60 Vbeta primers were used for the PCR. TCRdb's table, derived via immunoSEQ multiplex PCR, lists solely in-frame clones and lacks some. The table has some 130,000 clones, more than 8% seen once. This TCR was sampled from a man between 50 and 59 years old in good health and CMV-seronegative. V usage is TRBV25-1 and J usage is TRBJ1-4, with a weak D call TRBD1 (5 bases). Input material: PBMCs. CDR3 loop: CASMGSTGEKLFF. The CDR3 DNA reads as TGTGCCAGCATGGGCAGCACAGGTGAAAAACTGTTTTTT.